These T cell receptor beta chains were read from a single sample in a study of OX40 agonist ivuxolimab in advanced cancers. Clones were sequenced by immunoSEQ multiplex PCR, and TCRdb holds only the in-frame ones, with some missing. Counted here are nearly 70,000 clones, approximately 83% occurring once; the ten biggest clones make up 1.4% to 1.5%. This specimen was CD4+ or CD8+ T cells sorted from blood, taken in a trial of the OX40 agonist ivuxolimab. Source of these receptors: an adult with an advanced solid tumor such as melanoma, head and neck, liver or kidney cancer. Each CDR3 is given with its conserved first and last residue. The D gene is left open where the match is weak. For some rows the clone size is stated as once, few or many, or as a class when expanded; others skip it.

TRBV27	NA	TRBJ2-7	13	once	TGTGCCAGCAGTCTATCAAGGTCCTACGAGCAGTACTTC	CASSLSRSYEQYF
TRBV28	TRBD2	TRBJ2-7	15	few	TGTGCCAGCAGTTTAGGGACTAGCGGGGGCTACGAGCAGTACTTC	CASSLGTSGGYEQYF
TRBV9	NA	TRBJ1-1	13	NA	TGTGCCAGCAGCGTAGATCTTAACACTGAAGCTTTCTTT	CASSVDLNTEAFF
TRBV29-1	TRBD2	TRBJ2-3	15	NA	TGCAGCGTTCAGACTAGCGGGGGGCACACAGATACGCAGTATTTT	CSVQTSGGHTDTQYF
TRBV19	TRBD1	TRBJ2-5	14	NA	TGTGCCAGTAGTACGGGGACAGGGGGGGAGACCCAGTACTTC	CASSTGTGGETQYF
TRBV10-3	TRBD1	TRBJ2-7	15	NA	TGTGCCATCAGCCTGACAGGGGGACCGGCCTACGAGCAGTACTTC	CAISLTGGPAYEQYF
TRBV19	NA	TRBJ2-4	14	NA	TGTGCCAGTACCGAGCGGGTCTCCAAAAACATTCAGTACTTC	CASTERVSKNIQYF
TRBV4-2	TRBD2	TRBJ2-3	19	NA	TGTGCCAGCAGCCAAGATAATCCTAGCGGGGTTGAATACACAGATACGCAGTATTTT	CASSQDNPSGVEYTDTQYF
TRBV7-6	TRBD2	TRBJ2-1	17	NA	TGTGCCAGCAGCTTAGTCCAGTCTAGCGGGGGGGCTGGGGAGCAGTTCTTC	CASSLVQSSGGAGEQFF
TRBV7-2	NA	TRBJ2-2	13	once	TGTGCCAGCAGCTTAGGGAGGGCCGGGGAGCCGTTTTTT	CASSLGRAGEPFF
TRBV10-1	NA	TRBJ1-6	13	few	TGCGCCAGCAGTGAGTACCGGGATTCACCCCTCCACTTT	CASSEYRDSPLHF
TRBV29-1	NA	TRBJ2-3	14	NA	TGCAGCGCCCCCCCCCGAGGAAGCACAGATACGCAGTATTTT	CSAPPRGSTDTQYF
TRBV27	NA	TRBJ2-3	15	NA	TGTGCCAGCAGTCCGACCGGAACTCCCACAGATACGCAGTATTTT	CASSPTGTPTDTQYF